This TCR beta chain was obtained from a study of tumor-infiltrating lymphocytes in glioblastoma multiforme. General study results and limits: Clone frequencies may be distorted by unequal TCR transcripts per cell.

Concerning this clonotype: Its antigen remains unidentified.

Multiple V-beta primers and a C-beta primer amplified TCRB from RNA. From the multiplex PCR reads, TCRdb called clonotypes with MiXCR, one entry per CDR3 protein. The sample includes just under 9,500 distinct CDR3 sequences, around three quarters seen only once; the top ten take 70% to 80%. The CDR3 length is 17 residues. Germline CDR1 is SGHNT and CDR2 is YENEEA. V shed 0 bases and J shed 2 bases, with 15 bases lying between them. This receptor was identified in a male donor with glioblastoma. The chain uses TRBV11-3 and TRBJ2-3, with D perhaps TRBD2 (5 bases). Source material: brain tumor tissue. The chain's CDR3 is CASSLDESPGNTDTQYF. As DNA, the CDR3 is TGTGCCAGCAGCTTAGATGAGAGCCCGGGGAACACAGATACGCAGTATTTT.